The source of this TCR beta chain is a study of cytomegalovirus exposure and HLA in healthy donors. Overall study context: The approximately 110 validation repertoires used a platform that matched the one used for the approximately 670 first-cohort repertoires, as a later analysis reported. General study findings and limits: Among the CMV-associated chains, a few were confirmed in vitro as specific for CMV antigens. As was reported, the classifier diagnosed cytomegalovirus status with high specificity and sensitivity.

With regard to this clone: Its target is unknown.

The CDR3 is made up of 16 amino acids. CDR1 and CDR2 (germline): SEHNR, FQNEAQ (reference sequence). V was cut by 5 bases and J by 2 bases, with 18 bases left in between. Clones were read by immunoSEQ multiplex PCR, and TCRdb kept only the in-frame ones, dropping some. The top ten hold around 1.5% of the sample, which has some 66,000 clones, about 97% seen once. This sequence originates from a woman aged 18-35 years in good health and CMV-seropositive. The chain uses TRBV7-9 and TRBJ2-5; a weak D match, TRBD1 (6 bases). What was sequenced was PBMCs. CDR3 DNA sequence: TGTGCCAGCAGCGGCCGACAGGCCCCACTTCAAGAGACCCAGTACTTC. This translates into CASSGRQAPLQETQYF.